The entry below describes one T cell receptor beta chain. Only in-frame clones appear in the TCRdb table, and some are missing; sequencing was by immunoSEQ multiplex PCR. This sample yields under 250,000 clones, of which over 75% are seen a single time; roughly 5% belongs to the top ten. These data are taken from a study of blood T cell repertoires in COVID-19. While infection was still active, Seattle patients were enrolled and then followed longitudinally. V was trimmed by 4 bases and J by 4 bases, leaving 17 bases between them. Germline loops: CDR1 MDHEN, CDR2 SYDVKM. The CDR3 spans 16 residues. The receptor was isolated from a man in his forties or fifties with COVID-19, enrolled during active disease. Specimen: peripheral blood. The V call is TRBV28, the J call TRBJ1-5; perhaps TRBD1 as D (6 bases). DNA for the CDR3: TGTGCCAGCAGTTCCGCCGCAGGGGCCCGAAATCAGCCCCAGCATTTT. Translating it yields CASSSAAGARNQPQHF.